This TCR beta chain was retrieved from a study of Graves' ophthalmopathy and Graves' hyperthyroidism. Whole-study context: Absence of ophthalmopathy within 18 months of follow-up defined stable hyperthyroidism.

From RNA, the CDR3 regions of TCR beta chains were amplified and sequenced. RT-PCR in the first round used HTBI primers; a second-round multiplex PCR followed. TCRdb re-called the multiplex PCR reads through MiXCR, storing one row per CDR3 protein. Here the sample spans 580,000 or so distinct CDR3 sequences, less than 40% being singletons. This clonotype was detected ten times or more. What it binds is unknown. General study findings and limits: A 13-signature model separated ophthalmopathy from stable hyperthyroidism, reaching around 90% sensitivity and 80% to 83% specificity cross-validated. Blood shared most expanded thyroid clonotypes above 0.001 frequency.

Patients were diagnosed from clinical symptoms, serum thyroxine, TRAb, thyroid ultrasound and orbital computed tomography. There are 11 residues in the CDR3. V lost 6 bases, J lost 1 base, and 6 bases lay in between. CDR1 DFQATT and CDR2 SNEGSKA come from the germline V gene (reference sequence). The clonotype was recovered from an adult man with Graves' hyperthyroidism. The chain joins TRBV20-1 to TRBJ1-1, with no clear D. Sequencing used peripheral blood or thyroid tissue (not recorded which). In nucleotides, the CDR3 is TGCAGTGCCGGGGAGAACACTGAAGCTTTCTTT. Translated: CSAGENTEAFF.